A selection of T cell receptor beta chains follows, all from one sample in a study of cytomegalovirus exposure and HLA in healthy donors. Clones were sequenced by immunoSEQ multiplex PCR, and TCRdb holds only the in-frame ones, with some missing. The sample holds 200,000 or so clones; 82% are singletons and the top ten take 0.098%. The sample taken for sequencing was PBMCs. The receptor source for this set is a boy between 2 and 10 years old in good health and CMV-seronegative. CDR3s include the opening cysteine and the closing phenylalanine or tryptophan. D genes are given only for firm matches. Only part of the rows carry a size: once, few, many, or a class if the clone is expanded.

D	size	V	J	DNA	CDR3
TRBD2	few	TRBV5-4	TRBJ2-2	TGTGCCAGCAGCTTGGGACTAGCGGGGGGTTCGTCCGGGGAGCTGTTTTTT	CASSLGLAGGSSGELFF
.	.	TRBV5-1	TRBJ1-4	TGCGCCAGCAGCTTGGCTGGAGGTTTTAATGAAAAACTGTTTTTT	CASSLAGGFNEKLFF
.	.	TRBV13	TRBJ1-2	TGTGCCAGCAGCTCCCCCGGAGACAGTCGATACTATGGCTACACCTTC	CASSSPGDSRYYGYTF
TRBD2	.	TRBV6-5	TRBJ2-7	TGTGCCAGCAGTTACTCGGGCGGGGGGAATTACGAGCAGTACTTC	CASSYSGGGNYEQYF
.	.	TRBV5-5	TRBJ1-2	TGTGCCAGCAGCTCCCCGGGGGGTATCTACACCTTC	CASSSPGGIYTF
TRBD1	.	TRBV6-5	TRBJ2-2	TGTGCCAGCAGATTGACAGGGGCGGACGGGGAGCTGTTTTTT	CASRLTGADGELFF
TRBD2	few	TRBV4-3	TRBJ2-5	TGCGCCAGCAGCCAAGAAATACTAGCGGCCCAAGAGACCCAGTACTTC	CASSQEILAAQETQYF
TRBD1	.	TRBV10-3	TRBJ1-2	TGTGCCATCAATGGTCGGACAGGGGGCGAGAGGAGCTATGGCTACACCTTC	CAINGRTGGERSYGYTF
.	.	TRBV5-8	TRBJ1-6	TGTGCCAGCAGCTTATATCCTGGGGCGGCCGTCTATAATTCACCCCTCCACTTT	CASSLYPGAAVYNSPLHF
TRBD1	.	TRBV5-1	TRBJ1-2	TGCGCCAGCAGCACCGGGACAGGGGGAAATGGCTACACCTTC	CASSTGTGGNGYTF
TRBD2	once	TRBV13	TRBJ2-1	TGTGCCAGCAGCTTCCCTACCTACGGGACTAGCGGGGGGGCAGGATTACTTGGGCAGTTCTTC	CASSFPTYGTSGGAGLLGQFF
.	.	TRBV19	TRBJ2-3	TGTGCCAGTAGTACGGGAGGAGGGGGGTCCGGAGGTACGCAGTATTTT	CASSTGGGGSGGTQYF
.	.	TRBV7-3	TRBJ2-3	TGTGCCAGCAGCTCGGGGTTCACAGATACGCAGTATTTT	CASSSGFTDTQYF
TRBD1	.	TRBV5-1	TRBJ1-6	TGCGCCAGCAGCTCCGGACAGGGGGAGAGTTCACCCCTCCACTTT	CASSSGQGESSPLHF
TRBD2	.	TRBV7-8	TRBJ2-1	TGTGCCAGCAGTTTTGGACTAGCGGGGGGGCGGGATGAGCAGTTCTTC	CASSFGLAGGRDEQFF
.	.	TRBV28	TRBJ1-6	TGTGCCAGCAGTTTATTTACTAGGACAGACATTAATTCACCCCTCCACTTT	CASSLFTRTDINSPLHF
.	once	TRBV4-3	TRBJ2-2	TGCGCCAGCAGCCAAGATACGGGATTAACCGGGGAGCTGTTTTTT	CASSQDTGLTGELFF
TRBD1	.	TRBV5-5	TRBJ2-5	TGTGCCAGCAGCTTGGGGTCTAAGGGGACAGGGACCCAGTACTTC	CASSLGSKGTGTQYF
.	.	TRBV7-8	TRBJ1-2	TGTGCCAGCAGCTTAGTGGGAGGCGGGCTCACCTATGGCTACACCTTC	CASSLVGGGLTYGYTF
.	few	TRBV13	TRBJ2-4	TGTGCCAGCAGTCCCCAAGCCAAAAACATTCAGTACTTC	CASSPQAKNIQYF
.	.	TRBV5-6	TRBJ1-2	TGTGCCAGCAGCAGAGGGACTAATGGCTACACCTTC	CASSRGTNGYTF
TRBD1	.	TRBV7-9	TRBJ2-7	TGTGCCAGCAGCCACCGGACAGGGACGTACGAGCAGTACTTC	CASSHRTGTYEQYF